This T cell receptor beta chain was documented in a study of Ad26.COV2.S vaccination and SARS-CoV-2 variants. The overall study: The trial was COV1001 and the donor's arm was Ad26.COV2.S. Administration of Ad26.COV2.S was intramuscular, either once or twice 56 days apart.

The ends were cut back, 2 bases at V and 1 base at J, with 9 bases in the middle. Germline V CDR1 and CDR2: MNHEY, SVGEGT. There are 15 residues in the CDR3. Specified treatment: some 20 received Ad26.COV2.S at low or high dose, single or two shots; about 5 received placebo; per-sample allocation not given. Day 63 after the first vaccine or placebo injection was the time point for sampling. Broader study findings: Recipients given vaccine exceeded placebo recipients in spike-specific TCR breadth. Non-spike TCR breadth showed similarity between vaccine and placebo recipients.

For this clone: No antigen is known for it.

The table came from immunoSEQ multiplex PCR; TCRdb's copy has only in-frame clones and leaves some out. The data show around 400,000 clones, 75% to 90% seen once. Material: peripheral blood, obtained in a trial of Ad26.COV2.S vaccine versus placebo. This clonotype originated in a person between 18 and 65 years old who received the Ad26.COV2.S COVID-19 vaccine or a placebo. The chain links TRBV6-2 or TRBV6-3 to TRBJ1-5; D might be TRBD1 (5 bases). The CDR3 sequence: CASSYGGTSNQPQHF. The CDR3 nucleotides are TGTGCCAGCAGTTACGGGGGTACCAGCAATCAGCCCCAGCATTTT.